This T cell receptor beta chain was recovered during a study of pediatric ulcerative colitis. The CDR3 spans 15 residues. V dropped 4 bases and J dropped 6 bases, with 16 bases sitting between them. Per germline, CDR1 MNHNS and CDR2 SASEGT. With regard to this clone: Its antigen remains unidentified.

Up to 500,000 reads were sequenced per sample. Generated by immunoSEQ multiplex PCR, the TCRdb table keeps only in-frame clones and is missing some. The table lists over 15,000 clones, roughly 70% of them singletons. Overall study results and limits: Blood-rectal clonal overlap within each person was significantly higher in ulcerative colitis patients than controls.

One to two pinch biopsies were taken from the rectum during colonoscopy. The rearrangement links TRBV6-1 to TRBJ2-1; D is perhaps TRBD1 (5 bases). The sequencing sample was made of gut tissue. The TCR was taken from a boy between 10 and 17 years old with moderate ulcerative colitis. The CDR3 coding sequence is TGTGCCAGCAGTGCCCAGGGTGGCCGCCCCAATGAGCAGTTCTTC. Protein product: CASSAQGGRPNEQFF.